This is a list of T cell receptor beta chains from one sample in a study of T cell responses to AZD1222 COVID-19 vaccine. Clones were read by immunoSEQ multiplex PCR, and TCRdb kept only the in-frame ones, dropping some. The repertoire holds 65,000 to 90,000 clones, roughly 90% seen once, with around 6.7% in the top ten. Sequences were derived from peripheral blood, sampled on day 0 of AZD1222 vaccination. The receptors come from an adult in good health. CDR3s include the opening cysteine and the closing phenylalanine or tryptophan. Fields, in order: clone size, J gene, V gene, D gene, CDR3 DNA, CDR3 protein. The D gene is left open where the match is weak. Not all rows give a size; the values are once, few, many and, for expanded clones, a class.

few TRBJ1-5 TRBV18 TRBD1 TGTGCCAGCTCACTGACAGGGCTTCAGCCCCAGCATTTT CASSLTGLQPQHF
. TRBJ1-5 TRBV7-9 TRBD1 TGTGCCAGCAGCCCAGGGGGGTCCGGTCAGCCCCAGCATTTT CASSPGGSGQPQHF
. TRBJ2-1 TRBV11-2 . TGTGCCAGCAGCTTGGGAGGAGGCAATGAGCAGTTCTTC CASSLGGGNEQFF
. TRBJ2-7 TRBV18 . TGTGCCAGCTCACCAAGGGTTTACGAGCAGTACTTC CASSPRVYEQYF
once TRBJ1-2 TRBV6-1 . TGTGCCAGCAGTGCCATGGGGAGGGGCCCTTCCAACTATGGCTACACCTTC CASSAMGRGPSNYGYTF
. TRBJ2-7 TRBV11-2 TRBD2 TGTGCCAGCAGCTCCTTAGCGGGCCTAAAGGGCGAGCAGTACTTC CASSSLAGLKGEQYF
. TRBJ2-7 TRBV28 TRBD2 TGTGCCAGCAACACAGGGACTAGCGGGGGAACCTACGAGCAGTACTTC CASNTGTSGGTYEQYF
. TRBJ2-5 TRBV5-1 . TGCGCCAGCAGCTTGGCCAGGGGCCAAGAGACCCAGTACTTC CASSLARGQETQYF
. TRBJ2-5 TRBV28 . TGTGCCAGCAGTGGTGATAACCCTACGGGGACCCAGTACTTC CASSGDNPTGTQYF
few TRBJ1-1 TRBV3-1/TRBV3-2 TRBD1 TGTGCCAGCAGCCAATTGGCAGGGGGCTTGAACACTGAAGCTTTCTTT CASSQLAGGLNTEAFF
. TRBJ1-5 TRBV6-5 . TGTGCCAGCCTCGCTAAAGCCGTGGGCAATCAGCCCCAGCATTTT CASLAKAVGNQPQHF
. TRBJ2-1 TRBV18 . TGTGCCAGCTCACCAATGGACGGGAGCTCCTACAATGAGCAGTTCTTC CASSPMDGSSYNEQFF
. TRBJ1-2 TRBV5-4 TRBD1 TGTGCCAGCAGCCCCCAGGGGGGCTATGGCTACACCTTC CASSPQGGYGYTF
. TRBJ1-5 TRBV7-3 . TGTGCCAGCAGCTTAAGGACAGATAGCAATCAGCCCCAGCATTTT CASSLRTDSNQPQHF
. TRBJ2-7 TRBV5-1 . TGCGCCAGCAGTCTATCACAGGGATTTTACGAGCAGTACTTC CASSLSQGFYEQYF
. TRBJ2-2 TRBV15 TRBD2 TGTGCCACCAGCAGAGATCCCCTAGCGGGAGTGGGAGCCGGGGAGCTGTTTTTT CATSRDPLAGVGAGELFF
. TRBJ1-5 TRBV19 . TGTGCCAGTAGTATGGGTTTGGCTAACGGCAATCAGCCCCAGCATTTT CASSMGLANGNQPQHF
few TRBJ1-2 TRBV28 . TGTGCCAGCAGGGGGGGCTCCTATGGCTACACCTTC CASRGGSYGYTF
. TRBJ1-2 TRBV6-5 TRBD1 TGTGCCAGCCCTACCCGACTGACAGGGGGAGATGGCTACACCTTC CASPTRLTGGDGYTF
. TRBJ2-7 TRBV20-1 TRBD2 TGCAGTGTTGGGACTAGCGGGGGCTTGAACTTC CSVGTSGGLNF
. TRBJ2-7 TRBV27 TRBD2 TGTGCCAGCAGGCGGGGAGGGCTGTTCGAGCAGTACTTC CASRRGGLFEQYF
. TRBJ1-2 TRBV30 . TGTGCCTGGAGTGTTGGGGAGAACAAGAACTATGGCTACACCTTC CAWSVGENKNYGYTF
. TRBJ2-2 TRBV5-6 TRBD1 TGTGCCAGCAGCTTGGCAGGGGGAAACACCGGGGAGCTGTTTTTT CASSLAGGNTGELFF
. TRBJ2-7 TRBV7-8 TRBD2 TGTGCCAGCAGCCGGAATCTAGCGGGCCTCTCCTACGAGCAGTACTTC CASSRNLAGLSYEQYF
. TRBJ2-1 TRBV29-1 . TGCAGCGTCCTCGGGTCGGGGGATGAGCAGTTCTTC CSVLGSGDEQFF
. TRBJ2-7 TRBV27 . TGTGCCAGCAGTTTTTTAACAGGGCCCACTTCCTTCTACGAGCAGTACTTC CASSFLTGPTSFYEQYF
. TRBJ1-1 TRBV29-1 . TGCAGCGTTGAAGTTGACCCCGCGGCTGCTGAAGCTTTCTTT CSVEVDPAAAEAFF
. TRBJ1-3 TRBV12-5 . TGTGCTAGTGGTTTGGACTCTGGAAACACCATATATTTT CASGLDSGNTIYF